This TCR beta chain emerged from a study of tumor-infiltrating lymphocytes in localized non-small cell lung cancer. Background on the study: The cohort mixed smokers and never-smokers, several histologies, and some post-neoadjuvant-chemotherapy samples. Resected tumor was paired with non-adjacent uninvolved lung from the same patient. Findings and caveats of the study: Technical variation could not be separated from intratumor heterogeneity here. Immunotypes IM1 and IM2 had similar TCR-derived T-cell fractions.

Produced via immunoSEQ multiplex PCR; TCRdb's table is partial and in-frame only. The sample lists around 17,000 clones; 65% to 85% were seen once. The V gene's germline CDR1 is MNHEY and CDR2 SVGAGI. V trimming: 2 bases; J trimming: 0 bases; junction bases outside the gene matches: 7. This CDR3 is built from 16 residues. For this clone: Its matching antigen is unknown.

The sample comprised uninvolved lung tissue not adjacent to the tumor. The gene calls are TRBV6-5 and TRBJ2-7, with 7 bases lining up with TRBD1. The origin of this receptor is a human donor with non-small cell lung cancer. CDR3 residues: CASSYVGTASSYEQYF. CDR3 nucleotides: TGTGCCAGCAGTTACGTCGGGACAGCTAGCTCCTACGAGCAGTACTTC.